A selection of T cell receptor beta chains follows, all from one sample in a study of a mutant IDH1 vaccine in newly diagnosed glioma. Produced via immunoSEQ multiplex PCR; TCRdb's table is partial and in-frame only. Of under 35,000 clones listed, around three quarters are singletons. Their target antigens are unknown. Source: PBMCs, taken from a glioma patient whose treatment included an IDH1 peptide vaccine. Receptors originate from a man aged 45-60 years with glioma. The CDR3 runs from the conserved cysteine through the conserved F or W. The order of the fields is J gene, V gene, clone size, D gene, CDR3 protein, CDR3 DNA. A D gene is named only where the DNA matches it firmly. Expanded clones are given a class, and other clones once, few, many or no size at all.

TRBJ1-2,TRBV2,-,-,CASSLRRDSGGYTF,TGTGCCAGCAGTCTCAGGAGAGACAGTGGCGGCTACACCTTC
TRBJ2-3,TRBV25-1,-,-,CASSTGDSTDTQYF,TGTGCCAGCAGCACAGGGGACTCTACAGATACGCAGTATTTT
TRBJ2-1,TRBV5-1,-,-,CASSLGDHLNEQFF,TGCGCCAGCAGCTTGGGGGACCACCTCAATGAGCAGTTCTTC
TRBJ1-2,TRBV7-8,-,TRBD1,CASSSRDRAHYGYTF,TGTGCCAGCAGCTCCCGGGACAGGGCCCACTATGGCTACACCTTC
TRBJ1-1,TRBV6-4,-,TRBD1,CASSDTTGVNTEAFF,TGTGCCAGCAGTGACACCACAGGGGTGAACACTGAAGCTTTCTTT
TRBJ1-1,TRBV7-2,-,-,CASSLDRNTEAFF,TGTGCCAGCAGCTTAGACAGGAACACTGAAGCTTTCTTT
TRBJ1-4,TRBV11-3,-,-,CASSYSRASQVNEKLFF,TGTGCCAGCAGCTACAGTCGGGCCTCTCAAGTTAATGAAAAACTGTTTTTT
TRBJ2-1,TRBV11-2,once,-,CASHHLDRAMNEQFF,TGTGCCAGCCATCACCTCGACCGGGCGATGAATGAGCAGTTCTTC
TRBJ2-1,TRBV6-1,-,TRBD2,CASSERGGLAGNTYNEQFF,TGTGCCAGCAGTGAGAGAGGAGGACTAGCGGGAAACACCTACAATGAGCAGTTCTTC
TRBJ2-7,TRBV5-1,-,TRBD1,CASSVGTGPNAEQYF,TGCGCCAGCAGCGTGGGGACAGGCCCAAACGCGGAGCAGTACTTC
TRBJ2-2,TRBV5-1,-,TRBD2,CASSREADTGELFF,TGCGCCAGCAGTCGGGAGGCGGACACCGGGGAGCTGTTTTTT
TRBJ1-1,TRBV19,medium-sized,-,CASSIQGNTEAFF,TGTGCCAGTAGTATTCAGGGGAACACTGAAGCTTTCTTT
TRBJ1-1,TRBV6-6,-,TRBD1,CASSDRAVNTEAFF,TGTGCCAGCAGTGACAGGGCGGTGAACACTGAAGCTTTCTTT
TRBJ2-1,TRBV4-2,-,TRBD1,CASSQDPTGTEDSWYNEQFF,TGTGCCAGCAGCCAAGACCCGACCGGGACAGAGGACTCTTGGTACAATGAGCAGTTCTTC
TRBJ1-1,TRBV7-3,-,-,CASSLLVNTEAFF,TGTGCCAGCAGCTTATTGGTGAACACTGAAGCTTTCTTT
TRBJ2-7,TRBV6-1,once,-,CASGKQSREQYF,TGTGCCAGCGGCAAACAGAGTCGGGAGCAGTACTTC
TRBJ1-2,TRBV2,-,TRBD1,CARTGQGRINYGYTF,TGTGCCAGAACGGGACAGGGGCGTATTAACTATGGCTACACCTTC
TRBJ1-2,TRBV21-1,-,-,CASSKGSQEDTF,TGTGCCAGCAGCAAAGGGTCTCAGGAGGACACCTTC
TRBJ2-2,TRBV19,-,-,CASSPRNTGELFF,TGTGCCAGTAGTCCCAGGAACACCGGGGAGCTGTTTTTT
TRBJ2-5,TRBV9,-,-,CASSSRDRRETQYF,TGTGCCAGCAGCTCCCGTGACAGGCGAGAGACCCAGTACTTC
TRBJ1-1,TRBV7-2,-,-,CASSLWVTVQRGAEAFF,TGTGCCAGCAGCTTATGGGTGACAGTCCAAAGGGGCGCTGAAGCTTTCTTT
TRBJ2-4,TRBV19,-,-,CASSPDLTVAKNIQYF,TGTGCCAGTAGCCCCGATCTGACAGTAGCCAAAAACATTCAGTACTTC
TRBJ2-1,TRBV29-1,-,TRBD1,CTSTGGTGNEQFF,TGCACCTCTACAGGGGGAACGGGCAATGAGCAGTTCTTC
TRBJ1-5,TRBV5-6,-,-,CASSGWGGVGNQPQHF,TGTGCCAGCAGCGGCTGGGGGGGGGTCGGCAATCAGCCCCAGCATTTT
TRBJ2-5,TRBV27,-,TRBD2,CASRLAGGLETQYF,TGTGCCAGTCGACTAGCGGGAGGTCTAGAGACCCAGTACTTC
TRBJ2-7,TRBV2,once,-,CASSPRSRAGLDEQYF,TGTGCCAGCAGTCCTCGTAGCCGGGCAGGTTTGGACGAGCAGTACTTC
TRBJ2-7,TRBV2,medium-sized,-,CASGAGSLSYEQYF,TGTGCCAGCGGGGCGGGATCCCTCTCCTACGAGCAGTACTTC
TRBJ1-3,TRBV7-9,-,-,CASSLGGSGTGNTIYF,TGTGCCAGCAGCTTAGGGGGGTCGGGCACTGGAAACACCATATATTTT
TRBJ2-7,TRBV27,-,-,CASSPPRAASYEQYF,TGTGCCAGCAGTCCCCCCCGGGCGGCCTCCTACGAGCAGTACTTC
TRBJ1-1,TRBV2,once,-,CASIPDDYRAFF,TGTGCCAGCATCCCGGACGACTACCGGGCTTTCTTT
TRBJ2-1,TRBV18,-,TRBD1,CASSPDRVQFF,TGTGCCAGCTCTCCCGACAGGGTCCAGTTCTTC
TRBJ1-1,TRBV19,once,-,CASNRGAATEAFF,TGTGCCAGTAATAGGGGGGCGGCGACTGAAGCTTTCTTT
TRBJ2-7,TRBV2,-,-,CASSEASGFYEQYF,TGTGCCAGCAGTGAAGCCTCCGGGTTCTACGAGCAGTACTTC
TRBJ1-5,TRBV2,few,-,CASSEYGLNEQPQHF,TGTGCCAGCAGTGAATATGGACTAAACGAACAGCCCCAGCATTTT
TRBJ1-1,TRBV5-4,-,TRBD1,CASNDRASYNTEAFF,TGTGCCAGCAACGACAGGGCTTCTTATAACACTGAAGCTTTCTTT
TRBJ2-2,TRBV14,few,TRBD1,CASGTATNTGELFF,TGTGCCAGTGGGACAGCTACGAACACCGGGGAGCTGTTTTTT